Sequencing of this T cell receptor (beta chain) was carried out in a study of breast tumors, draining lymph nodes, adjacent tissues. The CDR3 spans 13 residues. Per the germline V gene, CDR1 is SNHLY and CDR2 is FYNNEI. V was trimmed by 7 bases and J by 6 bases, leaving 12 bases between them. This clonotype came up many times. Antigen specificity is unknown. Samples came from axillary lymph nodes draining the breast cancer. The study's findings and limits: Data only fit, rather than demonstrated, lymph node origin of most tumor T cells. Compared with lymph nodes, tumors were less diverse; compared with nontumor tissue, more. Luminal-like breast cancer showed significantly greater tumor-nontumor repertoire similarity than basal-like breast cancer did.

TCRdb analysed the multiplex PCR reads with MiXCR anew, one entry per CDR3 protein. The table includes about 130,000 distinct CDR3 sequences, less than 25% detected once. Sequenced input: axillary lymph node tissue. This clonotype originated in a female donor with breast cancer. Some clones in this sample may be carry-over from other donors' samples. The chain couples TRBV2 to TRBJ1-4; D possibly corresponds to TRBD1 (6 bases). The CDR3 protein is CASMEGGYEKLFF. In DNA, the CDR3 is TGTGCCAGCATGGAAGGGGGATATGAAAAACTGTTTTTT.